This entry is about one T cell receptor beta chain. Germline loops: CDR1 SGHNT, CDR2 YYREEE (reference sequence). This CDR3 has 14 amino acids. V dropped 3 bases and J dropped 2 bases, with 10 bases sitting between them. These data come from a study of shared clonotypes between healthy human individuals. Libraries were prepared by immunoSEQ multiplex PCR; TCRdb keeps only in-frame clonotypes and omits some of them. The table has about 2.4 million clones, roughly 93% seen once; the top ten hold around 0.4%. The chain combines TRBV5-4 with TRBJ2-3; D gene uncertain. The clonotype comes from a man aged 18 to 29 in good health. Some clones in this sample may be carry-over from other donors' samples. The sequenced sample was naive CD4+ T cells from PBMCs. The subset was: CD45RA+ positively selected. CDR3 in amino acids: CASSSARYTDTQYF. CDR3 in DNA: TGTGCCAGCAGCTCGGCGAGATACACAGATACGCAGTATTTT.